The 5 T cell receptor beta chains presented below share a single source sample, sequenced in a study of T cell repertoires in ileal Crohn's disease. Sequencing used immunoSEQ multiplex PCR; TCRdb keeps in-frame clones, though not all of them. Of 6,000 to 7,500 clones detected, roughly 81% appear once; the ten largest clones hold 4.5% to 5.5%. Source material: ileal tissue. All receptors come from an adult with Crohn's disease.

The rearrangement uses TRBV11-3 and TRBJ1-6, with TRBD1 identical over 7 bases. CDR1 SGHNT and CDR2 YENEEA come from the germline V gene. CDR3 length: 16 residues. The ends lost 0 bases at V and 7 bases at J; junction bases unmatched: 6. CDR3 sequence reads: CASSLEPTGANSPLHF. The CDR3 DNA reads TGTGCCAGCAGCTTAGAACCTACAGGGGCAAATTCACCCCTCCACTTT.

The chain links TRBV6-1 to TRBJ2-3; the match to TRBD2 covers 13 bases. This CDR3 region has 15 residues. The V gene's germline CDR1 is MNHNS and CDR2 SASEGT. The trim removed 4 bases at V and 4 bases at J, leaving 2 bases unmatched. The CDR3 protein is CASSGTSGSPDTQYF. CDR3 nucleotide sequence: TGTGCCAGCAGTGGGACTAGCGGGAGCCCAGATACGCAGTATTTT.

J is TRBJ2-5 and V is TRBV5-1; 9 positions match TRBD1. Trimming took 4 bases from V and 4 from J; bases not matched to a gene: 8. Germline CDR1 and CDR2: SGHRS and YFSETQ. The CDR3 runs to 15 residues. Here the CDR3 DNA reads TGCGCCAGCAGCAGCTGGGACAGGGAGGGAGAGACCCAGTACTTC. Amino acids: CASSSWDREGETQYF.

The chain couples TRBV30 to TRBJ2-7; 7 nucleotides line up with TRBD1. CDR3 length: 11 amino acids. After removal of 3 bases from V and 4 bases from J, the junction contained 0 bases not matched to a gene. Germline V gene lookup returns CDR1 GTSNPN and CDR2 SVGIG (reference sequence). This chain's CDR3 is CAWRQGYEQYF. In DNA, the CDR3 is TGTGCCTGGAGACAGGGGTACGAGCAGTACTTC.

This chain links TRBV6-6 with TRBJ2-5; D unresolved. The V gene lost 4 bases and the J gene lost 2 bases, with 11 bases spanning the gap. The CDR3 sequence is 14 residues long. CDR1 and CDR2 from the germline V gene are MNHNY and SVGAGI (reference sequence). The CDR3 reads CASSSRRIQETQYF. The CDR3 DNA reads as TGTGCCAGCAGTTCGCGGCGGATACAAGAGACCCAGTACTTC.